This T cell receptor beta chain was profiled in a study of T cell responses to AZD1222 COVID-19 vaccine. The study, taken as a whole, reports: Spike-wide vaccine-associated CD4 TCRs dominated at 160-218 and 743-854.

Measured with immunoSEQ multiplex PCR; TCRdb has only the in-frame clones, and not every one. The table records approximately 98,000 clones, around 84% of them present only once. Turning to this clone: No antigen is known for it.

The germline V gene has CDR1 MNHEY and CDR2 SVGEGT. V lost 2 bases to trimming and J lost 2 bases, with 13 bases between them. This CDR3 spans 15 amino acids. The chain is built from TRBV6-2 or TRBV6-3 and TRBJ2-7, with D tentatively TRBD2 (6 bases). Sequenced here: peripheral blood, sampled on day 0 of AZD1222 vaccination. The TCR sequence derives from an adult in good health. The CDR3 nucleotides read TGTGCCAGCAGTTACCCCCTGGGGGGAACCTACGAGCAGTACTTC. The encoded protein is CASSYPLGGTYEQYF.